The 18 T cell receptor beta chains listed next were all sequenced from one sample in a study of vaccination effects on CD4 cells after COVID-19. Prior to sequencing, the ViraFEST assay stimulated PBMC with viral peptide pools, which expanded the antigen-specific CD4+ T cells. Cultured cells yielded isolated CD4+ T cells after less than 11 days. All participants had two doses of either the BNT162b2 or mRNA-1273 vaccine. No antigen has been identified for these receptors. Clones were sequenced by immunoSEQ multiplex PCR, and TCRdb holds only the in-frame ones, with some missing. Counted here are tens of thousands of clones, roughly four fifths occurring once; the ten biggest clones make up about 6%. The source was CD4+ T cells from PBMCs cultured with SARS-CoV-2 spike peptides, collected after COVID-19 vaccination. These receptor sequences come from a human donor who received a COVID-19 vaccine. Some clones in this sample may be carry-over from other donors' samples.

V is TRBV6-4 and J is TRBJ2-2; TRBD1 matches at 10 bases. V dropped 10 bases and J dropped 0; count of bases not matched to a gene: 5. Germline lookup yields CDR1 MRHNA and CDR2 SNTAGT. This CDR3 has 15 amino acids. CDR3 in amino acids: CATRQGAANTGELFF. CDR3 nucleotides: TGTGCCACCCGACAGGGGGCTGCGAACACCGGGGAGCTGTTTTTT.

The chain joins TRBV5-6 to TRBJ2-3, with TRBD1 matching over 7 bases. The CDR3 runs to 16 residues. The V gene end was trimmed by 0 bases and the J gene end by 2 bases; junction bases not matched to a gene: 6. Germline CDR1 reads SGHDT; CDR2 reads YYEEEE. The CDR3 DNA is TGTGCCAGCAGCTTGGCCAGGGACAGCCCCACAGATACGCAGTATTTT. This sequence encodes CASSLARDSPTDTQYF.

The rearrangement uses TRBV5-6 and TRBJ1-1, with 11 bases lining up with TRBD1. V shed 0 bases and J 5 bases; nucleotides not matched to a gene: 3. This CDR3 spans 15 amino acids. Germline V gene lookup returns CDR1 SGHDT and CDR2 YYEEEE. The CDR3 coding sequence is TGTGCCAGCAGCTTGGGGGGACAGGGGGGGACTGAAGCTTTCTTT. As protein: CASSLGGQGGTEAFF.

The gene calls are TRBV10-3 and TRBJ1-5, with TRBD1 identical over 9 bases. Per the germline V gene, CDR1 is ENHRY and CDR2 is SYGVKD. V dropped 6 bases and J dropped 6; count of bases not matched to a gene: 6. CDR3 size: 14 residues. CDR3 DNA sequence: TGTGCCATCAGCCCGGACAGGGGCGGTCAGCCCCAGCATTTT. This translates into CAISPDRGGQPQHF.

The V call is TRBV5-4, the J call TRBJ2-5, with D possibly TRBD2 on 5 matching bases. In germline, CDR1 is SGHNT, CDR2 YYREEE (reference sequence). The CDR3 sequence is 14 residues long. V gave up 2 bases and J gave up 5 bases, with 13 bases separating them. The CDR3 DNA sequence: TGTGCCAGCAGCTTATCCCGGGGTGGGGAGACCCAGTACTTC. Its translation: CASSLSRGGETQYF. Full variable domain (remainder filled in from reference TRBV5-4 and TRBJ2-5): ETGVTQSPTHLIKTRGQQVTLRCSSQSGHNTVSWYQQALGQGPQFIFQYYREEENGRGNFPPRFSGLQFPNYSSELNVNALELDDSALYLCASSLSRGGETQYFGPGTRLLVL.

V and J are TRBV7-2 and TRBJ2-2; a weak D match, TRBD2 (7 bases). The CDR3 is 16 residues long. Germline V CDR1 and CDR2: SGHTA, FQGNSA. V lost 0 bases to trimming and J lost 8 bases, with 16 bases between them. CDR3 coding DNA: TGTGCCAGCAGCTTAGCGGGGCGGGGGCCCCAGGGGGAGCTGTTTTTT. It codes for CASSLAGRGPQGELFF.

The rearrangement uses TRBV3-1 (or the pseudogene TRBV3-2) and TRBJ1-4, with D perhaps TRBD1 (5 bases). Germline CDR1 reads LGHDT; CDR2 reads YNNKEL (reference sequence). The V end lost 8 bases, the J end lost 8 bases, and 18 bases lay between the germline ends. CDR3 length: 14 amino acids. The CDR3 loop is CASGSGGFREKLFF. CDR3 bases: TGTGCCAGCGGTAGTGGGGGATTTAGGGAAAAACTGTTTTTT.

This chain joins TRBV2 and TRBJ2-6, with D unresolved. Trimming shortened V by 5 bases and J by 0 bases, and 17 bases separated the two germline ends. Germline CDR1 and CDR2: SNHLY and FYNNEI. This CDR3 contains 18 residues. CDR3 amino acids: CASSPRAIPYSGANVLTF. The CDR3, as DNA: TGTGCCAGCAGTCCGCGAGCTATACCCTACTCTGGGGCCAACGTCCTGACTTTC. Variable domain in full (rest from reference TRBV2 and TRBJ2-6): EPEVTQTPSHQVTQMGQEVILRCVPISNHLYFYWYRQILGQKVEFLVSFYNNEISEKSEIFDDQFSVERPDGSNFTLKIRSTKLEDSAMYFCASSPRAIPYSGANVLTFGAGSRLTVL.

The chain joins TRBV24-1 to TRBJ2-1, with TRBD2 identical over 12 bases. The length of the CDR3 is 15 residues. The junction had 13 bases not matched to a gene; V was cut back by 10 bases and J by 10 bases. In germline, CDR1 is KGHDR, CDR2 SFDVKD. The CDR3 spells CATSSSGGALWEQFF. CDR3 bases: TGTGCCACTTCCTCTAGCGGGGGGGCTTTATGGGAGCAGTTCTTC.

This chain joins TRBV12-5 and TRBJ1-1; D gene ambiguous. The germline V gene has CDR1 LGHNT and CDR2 FRNRAP. Trimming removed 6 bases from V and 3 bases from J, with 11 bases in between. CDR3 length equals 13 residues. CDR3 residues: CASGLYGYTEAFF. In DNA, the CDR3 is TGTGCTAGTGGCCTCTACGGTTACACTGAAGCTTTCTTT. The full variable domain, rest sourced from reference TRBV12-5 and TRBJ1-1, is DARVTQTPRHKVTEMGQEVTMRCQPILGHNTVFWYRQTMMQGLELLAYFRNRAPLDDSGMPKDRFSAEMPDATLATLKIQPSEPRDSAVYFCASGLYGYTEAFFGQGTRLTVV.

The CDR3 loop reads CASSPETDTQYF. The DNA for the CDR3 is TGTGCCAGCTCACCGGAGACAGATACGCAGTATTTT. This rearrangement joins TRBV18 to TRBJ2-3; D remains ambiguous. The germline CDR1 and CDR2 sequences are KGHSH and LQKENI. This CDR3 has 12 amino acids. V lost 3 bases and J lost 3, with 4 bases in between.

This chain connects TRBV2 to TRBJ1-2; tentative D call: TRBD1 (6 bases). V shed 2 bases and J shed 7 bases, with 17 bases lying between them. CDR3 length: 15 amino acids. Germline V CDR1 and CDR2: SNHLY, FYNNEI. The CDR3 region has the DNA TGTGCCAGCAGTGAAAGGGGGGGCGCGGGAAGTGGCTACACCTTC. Its translation: CASSERGGAGSGYTF.

V usage is TRBV6-6 and J usage is TRBJ1-4; D gene unclear. V was pared by 6 bases and J by 4 bases, with 15 bases between. The CDR3 has 15 amino acids. Per germline, CDR1 MNHNY and CDR2 SVGAGI (reference sequence). The CDR3 here is CASSASGVVNEKLFF. In DNA form, the CDR3 reads TGTGCCAGCAGCGCTAGTGGTGTGGTTAATGAAAAACTGTTTTTT.

This chain links TRBV7-2 with TRBJ2-2; unclear D gene. Germline CDR1 and CDR2: SGHTA and FQGNSA. CDR3 length: 13 residues. V was clipped by 3 bases and J by 4 bases, with 6 bases between them. The CDR3 here is CASSFYTTGELFF. Here the CDR3 DNA reads TGTGCCAGCAGCTTTTACACCACCGGGGAGCTGTTTTTT.

This sequence joins TRBV29-1 and TRBJ2-5, with unresolved D. Per the germline V gene, CDR1 is SQVTM and CDR2 is ANQGSEA. This CDR3 comprises 11 residues. V gave up 6 bases and J gave up 4 bases, with 9 bases separating them. CDR3 coding DNA: TGCAGCGTGGCCACCTTAGAGACCCAGTACTTC. It codes for CSVATLETQYF.

The rearrangement links TRBV27 to TRBJ1-2, with no clear D. Germline V gene lookup returns CDR1 MNHEY and CDR2 SMNVEV (reference sequence). Deletions cut 5 bases from V and 4 bases from J, with 11 bases between. CDR3 length: 13 residues. CDR3 coding DNA: TGTGCCAGCAGTGCCCGGGAGGGCTATGGCTACACCTTC. This encodes CASSAREGYGYTF.

The rearrangement links TRBV24-1 to TRBJ1-5, with unresolved D. From germline, CDR1 is KGHDR and CDR2 SFDVKD. Trimming stripped 4 bases from V and 4 bases from J, with 4 bases between. This CDR3 region has 12 residues. CDR3 nucleotides: TGTGCCACCAGTGAGCGGAATCAGCCCCAGCATTTT. It specifies CATSERNQPQHF.

The chain couples TRBV28 to TRBJ1-3, with D possibly matching TRBD1 (5 bases). CDR1 and CDR2 from the germline V gene are MDHEN and SYDVKM. The V end lost 4 bases, the J end lost 0 bases, and 10 bases lay between the germline ends. This CDR3 has 15 amino acids. CDR3 protein: CASSSRGHSGNTIYF. In nucleotides, the CDR3 is TGTGCCAGCAGTTCGAGGGGCCACTCTGGAAACACCATATATTTT.